One sample yielded the 3 T cell receptor beta chains listed below, sequenced in a study of T cells in women clearing cervical HPV infection. Assay used: immunoSEQ multiplex PCR; TCRdb lists only in-frame clones, some missing. The listing records approximately 13,000 clones. Sequencing was done on a sample of blood buffy coat. The receptor source for this set is a woman aged 18-70 years with a cervical HPV16 infection that either progressed to CIN3+ or cleared (not recorded which).

Turning to this clone: The read terminates 3 residues before the CDR3 end, so the remaining end is supplied by the germline J gene. The V call is TRBV5-1, the J call TRBJ1-4; 7 positions agree with TRBD1. The CDR3 is 15 residues long. From germline, CDR1 is SGHRS and CDR2 YFSETQ. J was trimmed by 10 bases and V by 4 bases; bases with no gene match: 13. The CDR3 reads CASSLGQDRGGKLFF. CDR3 bases read: TGCGCCAGCAGCCTAGGACAGGACCGAGGGGGAAAA.

Worth noting for this clone: With the read ending 3 residues before the CDR3 end, the germline J gene is used to fill in that end. The rearrangement links TRBV18 to TRBJ2-3, with 10 positions matching TRBD1. CDR1 KGHSH and CDR2 LQKENI come from the germline V gene. Trimming removed 4 bases from V and 4 bases from J; junction bases left unmatched: 5. There are 15 residues in the CDR3. Incomplete CDR3 DNA: TGTGCCAGCTCACGCTGGGACAGGGGACCAGATACG. This encodes CASSRWDRGPDT. Given in full, the CDR3 is CASSRWDRGPDTQYF.

Notes on this clone: From the germline J gene comes the end of the CDR3, since the read stops 3 residues before it. The chain carries TRBV10-3 and TRBJ1-5, with D perhaps matching TRBD1 (5 bases). The CDR3 length is 12 residues. Trimming cost V 10 bases and J 3 bases, with 10 bases left between them. Germline-derived CDR1 and CDR2 are ENHRY and SYGVKD. Incomplete CDR3 DNA: TGTGCCACCCGGGGGGACAATCAGCCC. Translating it yields CATRGDNQP. The entire CDR3 protein is CATRGDNQPQHF.